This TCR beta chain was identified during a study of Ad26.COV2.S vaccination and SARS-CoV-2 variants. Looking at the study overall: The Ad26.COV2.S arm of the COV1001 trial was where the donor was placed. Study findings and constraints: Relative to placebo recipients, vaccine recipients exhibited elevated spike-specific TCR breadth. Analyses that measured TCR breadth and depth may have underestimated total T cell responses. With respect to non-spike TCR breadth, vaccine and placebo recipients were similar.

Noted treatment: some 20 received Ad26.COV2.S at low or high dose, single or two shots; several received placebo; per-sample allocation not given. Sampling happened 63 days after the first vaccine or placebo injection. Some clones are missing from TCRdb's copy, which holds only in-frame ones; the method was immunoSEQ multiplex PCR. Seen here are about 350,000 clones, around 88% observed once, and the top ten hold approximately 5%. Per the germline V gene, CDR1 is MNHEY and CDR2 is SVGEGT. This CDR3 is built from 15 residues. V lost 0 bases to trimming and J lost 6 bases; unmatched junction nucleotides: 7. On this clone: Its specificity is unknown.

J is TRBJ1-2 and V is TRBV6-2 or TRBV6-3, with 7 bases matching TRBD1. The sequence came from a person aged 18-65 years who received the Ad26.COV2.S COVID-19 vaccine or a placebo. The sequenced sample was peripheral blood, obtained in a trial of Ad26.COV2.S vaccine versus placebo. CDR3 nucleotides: TGTGCCAGCAGTTACTCAATCGACAGGGTGAATGGCTACACCTTC. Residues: CASSYSIDRVNGYTF.